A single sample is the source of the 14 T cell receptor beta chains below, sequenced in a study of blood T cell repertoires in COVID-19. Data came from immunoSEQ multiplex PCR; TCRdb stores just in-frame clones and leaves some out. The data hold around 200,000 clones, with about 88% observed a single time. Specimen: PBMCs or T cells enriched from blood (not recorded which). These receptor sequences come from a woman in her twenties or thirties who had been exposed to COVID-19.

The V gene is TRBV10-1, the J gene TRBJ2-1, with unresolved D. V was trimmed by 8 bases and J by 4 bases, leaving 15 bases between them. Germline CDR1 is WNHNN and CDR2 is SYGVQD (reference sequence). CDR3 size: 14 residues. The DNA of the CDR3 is TGCGCCAGCTCAAGAGGTTCGGGTTACAATGAGCAGTTCTTC. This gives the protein CASSRGSGYNEQFF.

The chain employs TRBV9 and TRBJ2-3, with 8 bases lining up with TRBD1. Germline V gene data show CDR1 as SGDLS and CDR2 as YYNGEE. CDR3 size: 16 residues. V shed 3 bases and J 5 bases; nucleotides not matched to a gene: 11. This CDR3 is CASSGYRGQGGDTQYF. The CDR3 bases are TGTGCCAGCAGCGGATACCGAGGACAGGGCGGAGATACGCAGTATTTT.

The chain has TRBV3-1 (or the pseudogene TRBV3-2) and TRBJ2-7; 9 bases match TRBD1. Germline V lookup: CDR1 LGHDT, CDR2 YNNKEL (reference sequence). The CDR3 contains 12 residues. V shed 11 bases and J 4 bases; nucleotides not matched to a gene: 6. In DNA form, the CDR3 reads TGTGCCGGAAGGGACAGGGATTACGAGCAGTACTTC. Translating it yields CAGRDRDYEQYF.

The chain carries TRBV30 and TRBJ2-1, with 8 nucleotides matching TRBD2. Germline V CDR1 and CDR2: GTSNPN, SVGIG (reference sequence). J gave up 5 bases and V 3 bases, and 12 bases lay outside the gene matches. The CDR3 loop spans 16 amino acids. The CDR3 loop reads CAWRETPGLGHNEQFF. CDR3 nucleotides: TGTGCCTGGAGAGAGACTCCGGGACTAGGTCACAATGAGCAGTTCTTC. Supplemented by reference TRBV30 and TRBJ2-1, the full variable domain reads SQTIHQWPATLVQPVGSPLSLECTVEGTSNPNLYWYRQAAGRGLQLLFYSVGIGQISSEVPQNLSASRPQDRQFILSSKKLLLSDSGFYLCAWRETPGLGHNEQFFGPGTRLTVL.

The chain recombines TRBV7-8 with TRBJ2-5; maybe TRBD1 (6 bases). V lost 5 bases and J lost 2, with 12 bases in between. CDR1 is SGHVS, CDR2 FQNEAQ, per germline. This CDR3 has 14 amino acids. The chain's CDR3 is CASSRKDRQETQYF. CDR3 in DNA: TGTGCCAGCAGCCGCAAGGACAGACAAGAGACCCAGTACTTC.

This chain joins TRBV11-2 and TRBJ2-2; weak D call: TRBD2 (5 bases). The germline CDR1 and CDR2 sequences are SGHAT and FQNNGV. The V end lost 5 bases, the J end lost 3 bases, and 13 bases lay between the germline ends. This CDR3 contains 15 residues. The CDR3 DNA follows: TGTGCCAGCAGCCATCCCCAGAGGGACACCGGGGAGCTGTTTTTT. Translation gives CASSHPQRDTGELFF. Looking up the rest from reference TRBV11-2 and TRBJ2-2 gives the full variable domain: EAGVAQSPRYKIIEKRQSVAFWCNPISGHATLYWYQQILGQGPKLLIQFQNNGVVDDSQLPKDRFSAERLKGVDSTLKIQPAKLEDSAVYLCASSHPQRDTGELFFGEGSRLTVL.

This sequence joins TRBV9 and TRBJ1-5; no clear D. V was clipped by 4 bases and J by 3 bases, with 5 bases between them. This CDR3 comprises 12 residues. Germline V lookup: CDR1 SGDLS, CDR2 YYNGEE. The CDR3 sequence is CASSPLNQPQHF. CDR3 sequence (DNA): TGTGCCAGCAGCCCCCTCAATCAGCCCCAGCATTTT.

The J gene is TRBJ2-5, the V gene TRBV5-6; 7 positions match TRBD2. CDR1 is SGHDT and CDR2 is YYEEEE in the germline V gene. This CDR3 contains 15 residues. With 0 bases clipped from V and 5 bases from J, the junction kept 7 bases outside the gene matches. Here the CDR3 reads CASSLGLAILETQYF. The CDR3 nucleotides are TGTGCCAGCAGCTTGGGACTAGCCATTCTGGAGACCCAGTACTTC.

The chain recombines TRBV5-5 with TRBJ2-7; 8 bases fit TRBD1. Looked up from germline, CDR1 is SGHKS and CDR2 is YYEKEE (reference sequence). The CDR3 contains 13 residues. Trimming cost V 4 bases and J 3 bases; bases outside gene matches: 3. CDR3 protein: CASSLTGDYEQYF. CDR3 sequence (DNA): TGTGCCAGCAGCCTGACAGGGGACTACGAGCAGTACTTC.

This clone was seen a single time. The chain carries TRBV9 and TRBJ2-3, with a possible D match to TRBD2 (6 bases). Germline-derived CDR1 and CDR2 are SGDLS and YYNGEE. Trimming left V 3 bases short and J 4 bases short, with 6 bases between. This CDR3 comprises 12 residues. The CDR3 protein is CASSAGADTQYF. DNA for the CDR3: TGTGCCAGCAGCGCGGGGGCAGATACGCAGTATTTT.

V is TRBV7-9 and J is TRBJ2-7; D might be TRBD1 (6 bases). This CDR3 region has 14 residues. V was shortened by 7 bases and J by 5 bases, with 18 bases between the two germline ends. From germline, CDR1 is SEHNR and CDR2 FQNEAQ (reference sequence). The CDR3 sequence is CASMVGARVDEQYF. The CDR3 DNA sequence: TGTGCCAGCATGGTGGGGGCGCGGGTGGACGAGCAGTACTTC.

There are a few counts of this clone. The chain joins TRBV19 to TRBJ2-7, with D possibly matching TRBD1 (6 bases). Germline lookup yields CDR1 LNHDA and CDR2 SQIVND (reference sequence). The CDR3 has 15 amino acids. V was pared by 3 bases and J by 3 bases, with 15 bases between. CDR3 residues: CASSIFWGPDYEQYF. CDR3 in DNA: TGTGCCAGTAGTATTTTTTGGGGGCCGGACTACGAGCAGTACTTC. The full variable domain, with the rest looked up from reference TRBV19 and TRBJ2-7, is DGGITQSPKYLFRKEGQNVTLSCEQNLNHDAMYWYRQDPGQGLRLIYYSQIVNDFQKGDIAEGYSVSREKKESFPLTVTSAQKNPTAFYLCASSIFWGPDYEQYFGPGTRLTVT.

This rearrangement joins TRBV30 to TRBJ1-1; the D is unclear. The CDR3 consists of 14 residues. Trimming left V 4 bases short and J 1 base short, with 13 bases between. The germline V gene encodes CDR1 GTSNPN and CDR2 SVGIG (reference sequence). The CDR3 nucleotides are TGTGCCTGGAACCGGGAATCGAGGAACACTGAAGCTTTCTTT. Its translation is CAWNRESRNTEAFF.

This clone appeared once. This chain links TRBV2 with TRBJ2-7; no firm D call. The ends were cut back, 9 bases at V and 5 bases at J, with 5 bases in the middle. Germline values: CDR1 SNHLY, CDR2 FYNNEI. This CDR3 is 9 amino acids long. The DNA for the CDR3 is TGTGCCAGAATAAACGAGCAGTACTTC. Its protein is CARINEQYF.